These 29 T cell receptor beta chains came from one sample sequenced in a study of blood T cell repertoires in COVID-19. Assay used: immunoSEQ multiplex PCR; TCRdb lists only in-frame clones, some missing. This table has approximately 340,000 clones, 91% appearing once. What was sequenced was PBMCs or T cells enriched from blood (not recorded which). These receptors all come from a woman in her thirties or forties who had been exposed to COVID-19.

The CDR3 loop reads CAWSADYNSPLHF. The CDR3 nucleotides read TGTGCCTGGAGCGCGGACTATAATTCACCCCTCCACTTT. This chain connects TRBV30 to TRBJ1-6; D call uncertain. V lost 3 bases to trimming and J lost 3 bases, with 6 bases between them. This CDR3 contains 13 residues. The germline V gene has CDR1 GTSNPN and CDR2 SVGIG (reference sequence).

The chain has TRBV3-1 (or the pseudogene TRBV3-2) and TRBJ2-1, with 9 bases lining up with TRBD1. V gave up 1 base and J gave up 7 bases; unmatched junction bases: 5. This CDR3 has 15 amino acids. The germline CDR1 and CDR2 sequences are LGHDT and YNNKEL (reference sequence). Here the CDR3 DNA reads TGTGCCAGCAGCCAAGGGGACAGGGTGGCTAATGAGCAGTTCTTC. Its translation is CASSQGDRVANEQFF.

The chain carries TRBV12-3 or TRBV12-4 and TRBJ2-5, with D possibly matching TRBD2 (6 bases). Trimming left V 3 bases short and J 8 bases short, with 7 bases between. The CDR3 length is 11 residues. The CDR3 here is CASSLEGTQYF. DNA of the CDR3: TGTGCCAGCAGTTTGGAGGGAACCCAGTACTTC.

The V call is TRBV19, the J call TRBJ2-2, with TRBD1 matching over 7 bases. Losses at the gene ends were 6 bases for V and 5 bases for J; bases not matched to a gene: 6. The germline V gene has CDR1 LNHDA and CDR2 SQIVND (reference sequence). The CDR3 is 14 residues long. The CDR3, as DNA: TGTGCCAGTAGCACAGGGGCTAGGACCGGGGAGCTGTTTTTT. The encoded protein is CASSTGARTGELFF.

V is TRBV2 and J is TRBJ2-3, with D possibly TRBD2 on 6 matching bases. The V end lost 1 base, the J end lost 0 bases, and 8 bases lay between the germline ends. The CDR3 is 15 amino acids. CDR1 is SNHLY, CDR2 FYNNEI, per germline. CDR3 protein: CASSEGGTSTDTQYF. DNA for the CDR3: TGTGCCAGCAGTGAAGGGGGGACTAGCACAGATACGCAGTATTTT.

The rearrangement joins TRBV19 to TRBJ1-1; 8 positions match TRBD1. Trimming cost V 2 bases and J 6 bases; bases outside gene matches: 5. The CDR3 extends over 14 amino acids. The germline V gene encodes CDR1 LNHDA and CDR2 SQIVND (reference sequence). The CDR3 protein is CASSISPTGAEAFF. As DNA, the CDR3 is TGTGCCAGTAGTATATCTCCGACAGGGGCTGAAGCTTTCTTT.

The chain couples TRBV30 to TRBJ1-1; D is possibly TRBD1 (6 bases). V lost 2 bases, J lost 4 bases, and 20 bases lay in between. CDR3 length: 16 residues. The germline V gene has CDR1 GTSNPN and CDR2 SVGIG (reference sequence). CDR3 bases: TGTGCCTGGAGTTACGGACAGCCCGTGGCGGGCACTGAAGCTTTCTTT. Translating gives CAWSYGQPVAGTEAFF.

CDR3 amino acids: CASSVGGAAQPQHF. For the CDR3, the DNA is TGTGCCAGTAGTGTAGGGGGAGCGGCTCAGCCCCAGCATTTT. The chain employs TRBV19 and TRBJ1-5; D is possibly TRBD1 (6 bases). Trimming took 5 bases from V and 6 from J, leaving 14 bases between them. Germline CDR1 LNHDA, CDR2 SQIVND (reference sequence). CDR3 length: 14 amino acids.

This chain uses TRBV6-6 with TRBJ2-7; 7 bases line up with TRBD1. After removal of 2 bases from V and 6 bases from J, the junction contained 10 bases not matched to a gene. The CDR3 runs 15 residues. Germline V CDR1 and CDR2: MNHNY, SVGAGI (reference sequence). The CDR3, as DNA: TGTGCCAGCAGTTACGCCCGGGACAGCCCTGCCGAGCAGTACTTC. It specifies CASSYARDSPAEQYF.

The chain recombines TRBV7-2 with TRBJ1-2; tentative D call: TRBD1 (5 bases). The germline V gene has CDR1 SGHTA and CDR2 FQGNSA. Trimming took 3 bases from V and 5 from J, leaving 10 bases between them. This CDR3 comprises 13 residues. DNA for the CDR3: TGTGCCAGCAGCTTTGGGGGAGGATATGGCTACACCTTC. The encoded protein is CASSFGGGYGYTF.

This clone was observed once. The rearrangement joins TRBV18 to TRBJ2-3, with 8 bases aligning to TRBD1. This CDR3 region has 15 residues. The V and J ends lost 4 bases and 2 bases, in that order; junction bases with no gene match: 5. Per germline, CDR1 KGHSH and CDR2 LQKENI. The CDR3, as DNA: TGTGCCAGCTCACACGGACAGGGTTTCACAGATACGCAGTATTTT. Translation: CASSHGQGFTDTQYF.

CDR3 amino acids: CASSYRGGGTEAFF. CDR3 in DNA: TGTGCCAGTAGTTACCGGGGCGGGGGGACTGAAGCTTTCTTT. The chain is built from TRBV19 and TRBJ1-1; D possibly corresponds to TRBD1 (5 bases). The CDR3 spans 14 residues. Germline V gene lookup returns CDR1 LNHDA and CDR2 SQIVND (reference sequence). Trimming removed 5 bases at V and 5 bases at J, with 15 bases between.

The chain links TRBV2 to TRBJ1-1, with D uncertain. The CDR3 has 11 residues. Per the germline V gene, CDR1 is SNHLY and CDR2 is FYNNEI. V was shortened by 9 bases and J by 1 base, with 6 bases between the two germline ends. The CDR3 DNA follows: TGTGCCAGTTCTACGAACACTGAAGCTTTCTTT. The encoded protein is CASSTNTEAFF.

The rearrangement uses TRBV3-1 (or the pseudogene TRBV3-2) and TRBJ2-5, with 7 bases that match TRBD2. CDR1 is LGHDT, CDR2 YNNKEL, per germline (reference sequence). Unmatched junction bases numbered 4, after V lost 4 bases and J lost 2 bases. This CDR3 comprises 14 residues. The DNA for the CDR3 is TGTGCCAGCAGCCGCGGGGGAATACAAGAGACCCAGTACTTC. Protein product: CASSRGGIQETQYF.

The V call is TRBV6-5, the J call TRBJ1-2; 9 bases align to TRBD1. Germline assignment: CDR1 MNHEY and CDR2 SVGAGI. J was trimmed by 12 bases and V by 0 bases; bases with no gene match: 5. The CDR3 loop spans 13 amino acids. CDR3 sequence reads: CASSYSGQGPNTF. In DNA, the CDR3 is TGTGCCAGCAGTTACTCGGGACAGGGACCCAACACCTTC.

This sequence joins TRBV6-5 and TRBJ2-7, with TRBD2 matching over 7 bases. CDR1 MNHEY and CDR2 SVGAGI come from the germline V gene. Trimming cost V 8 bases and J 7 bases; bases outside gene matches: 17. This CDR3 has 15 amino acids. CDR3 bases: TGTGCCAGCGTTCCTCTACGCGGGAGTACACGTGAGCAGTACTTC. This codes for CASVPLRGSTREQYF.

The chain combines TRBV14 with TRBJ2-7; D is unclear. Trimming shortened V by 4 bases and J by 0 bases, and 7 bases separated the two germline ends. Germline V gives CDR1 SGHDN, CDR2 FVKESK. The CDR3 length is 13 residues. The CDR3 spells CASSPLSSYEQYF. The CDR3 DNA sequence: TGTGCCAGCAGCCCCCTGAGCTCCTACGAGCAGTACTTC.

The rearrangement joins TRBV5-4 to TRBJ2-2; 10 nucleotides match TRBD1. V shed 3 bases, J shed 6 bases, and the junction held 8 bases outside the gene matches. Germline-derived CDR1 and CDR2 are SGHNT and YYREEE (reference sequence). The CDR3 spans 16 residues. The CDR3 spells CASSYRDRGGAGELFF. CDR3 nucleotides: TGTGCCAGCAGCTACAGGGACAGGGGAGGCGCCGGGGAGCTGTTTTTT.

The rearrangement uses TRBV27 and TRBJ2-3; D possibly corresponds to TRBD1 (5 bases). This CDR3 spans 14 amino acids. In germline, CDR1 is MNHEY, CDR2 SMNVEV (reference sequence). V lost 5 bases, J lost 4 bases, and 13 bases lay in between. CDR3 in amino acids: CASSLQGGADTQYF. As DNA, the CDR3 is TGTGCCAGCAGTCTGCAGGGTGGTGCAGATACGCAGTATTTT.

This clone was observed a handful of times. V usage is TRBV6-1 and J usage is TRBJ1-2, with D tentatively TRBD1 (5 bases). The CDR3 runs 13 residues. The V gene lost 3 bases and the J gene lost 6 bases, with 11 bases spanning the gap. Germline V lookup: CDR1 MNHNS, CDR2 SASEGT. CDR3 loop: CASSEPGRHGYTF. CDR3 DNA sequence: TGTGCCAGCAGTGAGCCAGGGCGGCATGGCTACACCTTC.

This clone has more than one count but fewer than ten. The J gene is TRBJ2-2, the V gene TRBV6-5; D uncertain. Trimming took 2 bases from V and 4 from J, leaving 8 bases between them. Germline assignment: CDR1 MNHEY and CDR2 SVGAGI. This CDR3 contains 14 residues. The CDR3 coding sequence is TGTGCCAGCAGTTACACGGCGGCCACCGGGGAGCTGTTTTTT. Amino acids: CASSYTAATGELFF.

The chain uses TRBV21-1 and TRBJ2-7; TRBD1, the table's D call, lacks a check against the DNA. TRBV21-1 is a pseudogene segment. The CDR3 consists of 15 residues. The CDR3 DNA reads TGTGCCAGCAGCCCCCTTAGGGACAGGGGATACGAGCAGTACTTC. It codes for CASSPLRDRGYEQYF.

The rearrangement joins TRBV6-5 to TRBJ1-5; D not resolved. Germline CDR1 is MNHEY and CDR2 is SVGAGI. Trimming removed 8 bases from V and 12 bases from J, with 17 bases in between. The CDR3 loop spans 12 amino acids. The CDR3 loop is CASWLLGSHQHF. The DNA of the CDR3 is TGTGCCAGCTGGCTACTTGGGAGTCACCAGCATTTT.

This clone was seen a single time. The rearrangement links TRBV25-1 to TRBJ1-1; D perhaps matches TRBD1 (5 bases). Trimming removed 8 bases at V and 1 base at J, with 11 bases between. The CDR3 is 13 amino acids. Germline V gene data show CDR1 as MGHDK and CDR2 as SYGVNS. The CDR3: CASQNTGNTEAFF. In DNA, the CDR3 is TGTGCCAGCCAAAACACAGGGAACACTGAAGCTTTCTTT.

The V call is TRBV18, the J call TRBJ1-1; 11 nucleotides match TRBD1. The trim removed 2 bases at V and 5 bases at J, leaving 10 bases unmatched. Germline loops: CDR1 KGHSH, CDR2 LQKENI. There are 17 residues in the CDR3. The chain's CDR3 is CASSPNSPGQGETEAFF. The CDR3 DNA follows: TGTGCCAGCTCACCAAATAGCCCGGGACAGGGGGAGACTGAAGCTTTCTTT. Complete variable domain (other parts from reference TRBV18 and TRBJ1-1): NAGVMQNPRHLVRRRGQEARLRCSPMKGHSHVYWYRQLPEEGLKFMVYLQKENIIDESGMPKERFSAEFPKEGPSILRIQQVVRGDSAAYFCASSPNSPGQGETEAFFGQGTRLTVV.

The rearrangement links TRBV29-1 to TRBJ1-3, with 8 bases identical to TRBD1. This CDR3 comprises 14 residues. Per germline, CDR1 SQVTM and CDR2 ANQGSEA. V dropped 4 bases and J dropped 1; count of bases not matched to a gene: 3. CDR3 bases: TGCAGCGTTGGCCGACAGGGGTCTGGAAACACCATATATTTT. This codes for CSVGRQGSGNTIYF. The full variable domain, in which reference TRBV29-1 and TRBJ1-3 provide the parts outside the CDR3, is SAVISQKPSRDICQRGTSLTIQCQVDSQVTMMFWYRQQPGQSLTLIATANQGSEATYESGFVIDKFPISRPNLTFSTLTVSNMSPEDSSIYLCSVGRQGSGNTIYFGEGSWLTVV.

V and J are TRBV30 and TRBJ1-3; D not certain. Trimming took off 2 bases at V and 4 bases at J, with 12 bases between the two ends. CDR3 size: 14 residues. Germline values: CDR1 GTSNPN, CDR2 SVGIG (reference sequence). The CDR3 bases are TGTGCCTGGAGTCGGGGAGGAGGAGGAAACACCATATATTTT. Amino acid sequence: CAWSRGGGGNTIYF.

The V and J genes are TRBV9 and TRBJ2-3; D call uncertain. Germline V gene data show CDR1 as SGDLS and CDR2 as YYNGEE. The CDR3 is 15 amino acids. V was shortened by 1 base and J by 4 bases, with 13 bases between the two germline ends. CDR3 bases: TGTGCCAGCAGCGTATCGTCGGGTGCCCCAGATACGCAGTATTTT. This encodes CASSVSSGAPDTQYF.

In this sample, this clone turned up a few times. V is TRBV18 and J is TRBJ1-2; 9 positions match TRBD1. The CDR3 length is 15 residues. Germline lookup yields CDR1 KGHSH and CDR2 LQKENI. The trim removed 2 bases at V and 5 bases at J, leaving 6 bases unmatched. CDR3 DNA sequence: TGTGCCAGCTCACCATTTACAGGGGGCTCTTATGGCTACACCTTC. Encoded protein: CASSPFTGGSYGYTF.